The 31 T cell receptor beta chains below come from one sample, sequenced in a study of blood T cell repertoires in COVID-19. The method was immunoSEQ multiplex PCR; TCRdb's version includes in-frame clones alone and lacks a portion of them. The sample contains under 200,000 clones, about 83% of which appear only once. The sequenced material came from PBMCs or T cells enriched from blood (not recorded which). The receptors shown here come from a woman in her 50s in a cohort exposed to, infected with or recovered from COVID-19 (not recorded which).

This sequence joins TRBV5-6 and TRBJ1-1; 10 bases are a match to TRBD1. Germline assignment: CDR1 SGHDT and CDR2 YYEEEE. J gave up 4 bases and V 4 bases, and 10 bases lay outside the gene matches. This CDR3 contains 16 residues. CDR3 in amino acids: CASSQYDRGHGTEAFF. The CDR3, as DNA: TGTGCCAGCAGCCAATACGACAGGGGGCACGGCACTGAAGCTTTCTTT.

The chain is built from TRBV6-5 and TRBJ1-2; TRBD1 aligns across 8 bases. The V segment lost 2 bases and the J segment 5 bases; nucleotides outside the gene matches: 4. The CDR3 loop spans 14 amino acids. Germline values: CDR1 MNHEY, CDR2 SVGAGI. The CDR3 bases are TGTGCCAGCAGTTACCGGACAGGGCTGTATGGCTACACCTTC. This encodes CASSYRTGLYGYTF.

The CDR3: CASSAPGLSYNEQFF. DNA for the CDR3: TGTGCCAGCAGCGCCCCAGGGCTATCCTACAATGAGCAGTTCTTC. This chain uses TRBV7-2 with TRBJ2-1; D may be TRBD1 (5 bases). The CDR3 totals 15 residues. Looked up from germline, CDR1 is SGHTA and CDR2 is FQGNSA. V lost 5 bases and J 1 base, leaving 12 bases between the germline ends.

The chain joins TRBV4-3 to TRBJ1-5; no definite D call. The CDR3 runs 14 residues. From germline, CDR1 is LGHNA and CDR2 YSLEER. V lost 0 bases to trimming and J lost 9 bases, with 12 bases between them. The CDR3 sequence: CASSQDLALRPQHF. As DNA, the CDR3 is TGCGCCAGCAGCCAAGATCTTGCTTTGAGGCCCCAGCATTTT.

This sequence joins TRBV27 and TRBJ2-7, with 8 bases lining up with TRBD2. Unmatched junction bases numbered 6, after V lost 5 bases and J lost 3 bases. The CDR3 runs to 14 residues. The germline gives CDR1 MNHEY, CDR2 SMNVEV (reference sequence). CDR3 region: CASSPDGGGYEQYF. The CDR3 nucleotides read TGTGCCAGCAGTCCGGACGGGGGGGGCTACGAGCAGTACTTC.

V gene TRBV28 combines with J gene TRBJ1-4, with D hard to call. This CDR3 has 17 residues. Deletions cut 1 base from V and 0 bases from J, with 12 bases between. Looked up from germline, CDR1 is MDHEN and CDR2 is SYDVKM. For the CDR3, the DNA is TGTGCCAGCAGTTTATCGGCGCTCGCGGCAACTAATGAAAAACTGTTTTTT. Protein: CASSLSALAATNEKLFF.

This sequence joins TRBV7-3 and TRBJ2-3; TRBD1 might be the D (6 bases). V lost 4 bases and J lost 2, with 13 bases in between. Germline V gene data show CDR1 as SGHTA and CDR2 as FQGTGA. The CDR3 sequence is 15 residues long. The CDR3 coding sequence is TGTGCCAGCAGCTCCGGACAGAGGGACACAGATACGCAGTATTTT. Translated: CASSSGQRDTDTQYF.

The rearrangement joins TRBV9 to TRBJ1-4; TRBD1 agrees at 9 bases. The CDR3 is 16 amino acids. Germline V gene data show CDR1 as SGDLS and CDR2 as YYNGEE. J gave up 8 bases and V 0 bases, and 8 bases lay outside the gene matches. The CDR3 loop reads CASSVDGTGSWEKLFF. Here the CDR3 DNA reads TGTGCCAGCAGCGTAGATGGGACAGGGTCGTGGGAAAAACTGTTTTTT.

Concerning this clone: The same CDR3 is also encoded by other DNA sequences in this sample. The DNA of the CDR3 is TGTGCCAGTAGAACTAGCGGACCCTCCTACAATGAGCAGTTCTTC. Its protein is CASRTSGPSYNEQFF. The J gene is TRBJ2-1, the V gene TRBV19; 8 nucleotides align to TRBD2. The CDR3 is 15 amino acids. The V gene's germline CDR1 is LNHDA and CDR2 SQIVND (reference sequence). V lost 6 bases and J lost 0; bases outside the gene matches: 4.

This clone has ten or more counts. The CDR3 loop reads CASSVQGKGGYTF. The CDR3 DNA is TGTGCCAGTAGTGTACAGGGGAAGGGTGGCTACACCTTC. V and J are TRBV19 and TRBJ1-2; 7 nucleotides line up with TRBD1. This CDR3 is 13 amino acids long. Germline lookup yields CDR1 LNHDA and CDR2 SQIVND (reference sequence). V lost 5 bases, J lost 7 bases, and 7 bases stayed unmatched. Supplemented by reference TRBV19 and TRBJ1-2, the full variable domain reads DGGITQSPKYLFRKEGQNVTLSCEQNLNHDAMYWYRQDPGQGLRLIYYSQIVNDFQKGDIAEGYSVSREKKESFPLTVTSAQKNPTAFYLCASSVQGKGGYTFGSGTRLTVV.

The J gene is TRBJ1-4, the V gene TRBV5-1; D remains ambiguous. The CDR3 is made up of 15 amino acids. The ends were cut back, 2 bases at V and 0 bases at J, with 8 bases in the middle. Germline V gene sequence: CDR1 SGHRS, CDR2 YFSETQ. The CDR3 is CASSFGSPTNEKLFF. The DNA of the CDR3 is TGCGCCAGCAGCTTTGGCTCTCCAACTAATGAAAAACTGTTTTTT.

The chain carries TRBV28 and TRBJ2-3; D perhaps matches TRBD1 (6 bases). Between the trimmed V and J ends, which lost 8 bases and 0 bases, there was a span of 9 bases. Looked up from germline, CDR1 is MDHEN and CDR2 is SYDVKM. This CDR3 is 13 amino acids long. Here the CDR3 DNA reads TGTGCCAGCCACGGACAGAGCACAGATACGCAGTATTTT. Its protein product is CASHGQSTDTQYF.

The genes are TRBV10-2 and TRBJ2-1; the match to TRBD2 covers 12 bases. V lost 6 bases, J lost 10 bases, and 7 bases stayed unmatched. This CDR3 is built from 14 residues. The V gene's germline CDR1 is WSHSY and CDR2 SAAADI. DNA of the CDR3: TGCGCCAGCAGGACTAGCGGGAGTCGGTTGGAGCAGTTCTTC. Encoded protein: CASRTSGSRLEQFF.

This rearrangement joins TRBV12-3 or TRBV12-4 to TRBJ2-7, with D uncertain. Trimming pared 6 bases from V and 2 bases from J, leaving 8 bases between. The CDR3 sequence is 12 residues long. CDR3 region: CASSPFAYEQYF. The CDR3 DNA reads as TGTGCCAGCAGCCCGTTCGCCTACGAGCAGTACTTC.

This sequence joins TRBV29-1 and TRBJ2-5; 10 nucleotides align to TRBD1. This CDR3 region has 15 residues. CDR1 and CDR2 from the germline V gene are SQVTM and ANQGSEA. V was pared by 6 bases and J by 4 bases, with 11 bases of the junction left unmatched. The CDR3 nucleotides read TGCAGCGTGGCGGACAGGGGGTCTGTGGTAGAGACCCAGTACTTC. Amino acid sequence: CSVADRGSVVETQYF.

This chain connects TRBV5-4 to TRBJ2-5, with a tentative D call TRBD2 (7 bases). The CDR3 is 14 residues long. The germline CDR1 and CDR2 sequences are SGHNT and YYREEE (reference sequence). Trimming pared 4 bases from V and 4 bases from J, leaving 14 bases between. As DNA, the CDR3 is TGTGCCAGCAGCCAAACGGGGGGCTTAGAGACCCAGTACTTC. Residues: CASSQTGGLETQYF.

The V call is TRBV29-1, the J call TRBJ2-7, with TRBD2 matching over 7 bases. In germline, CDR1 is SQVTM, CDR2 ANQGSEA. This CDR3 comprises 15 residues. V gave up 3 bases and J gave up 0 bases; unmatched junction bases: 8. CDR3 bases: TGCAGCGTTGAGGGGGGGAGCAGAACCTCCTACGAGCAGTACTTC. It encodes CSVEGGSRTSYEQYF.

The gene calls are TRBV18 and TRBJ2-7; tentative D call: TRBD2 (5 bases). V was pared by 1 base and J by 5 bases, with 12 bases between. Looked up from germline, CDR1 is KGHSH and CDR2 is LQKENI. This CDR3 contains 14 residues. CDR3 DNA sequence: TGTGCCAGCTCACCACTGAGGGCTGGGGACGAGCAGTACTTC. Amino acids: CASSPLRAGDEQYF.

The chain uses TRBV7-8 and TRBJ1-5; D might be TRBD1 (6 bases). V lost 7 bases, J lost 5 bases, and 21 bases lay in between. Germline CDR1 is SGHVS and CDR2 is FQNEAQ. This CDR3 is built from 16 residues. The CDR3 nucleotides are TGTGCCAGCACCCTAGCATATAGGGGGGGAGATCAGCCCCAGCATTTT. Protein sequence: CASTLAYRGGDQPQHF.

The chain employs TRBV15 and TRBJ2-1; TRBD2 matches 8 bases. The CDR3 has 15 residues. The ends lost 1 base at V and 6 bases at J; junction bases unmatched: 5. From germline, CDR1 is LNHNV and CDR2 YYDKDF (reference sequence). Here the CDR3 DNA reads TGTGCCACCAGCAGAGCCGGGGGGGCGGGCAATGAGCAGTTCTTC. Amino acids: CATSRAGGAGNEQFF. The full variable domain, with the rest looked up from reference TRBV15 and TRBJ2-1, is DAMVIQNPRYQVTQFGKPVTLSCSQTLNHNVMYWYQQKSSQAPKLLFHYYDKDFNNEADTPDNFQSRRPNTSFCFLDIRSPGLGDTAMYLCATSRAGGAGNEQFFGPGTRLTVL.

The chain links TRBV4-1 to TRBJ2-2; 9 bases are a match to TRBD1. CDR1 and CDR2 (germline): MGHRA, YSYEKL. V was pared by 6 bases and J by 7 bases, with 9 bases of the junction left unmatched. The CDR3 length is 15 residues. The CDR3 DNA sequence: TGCGCCAGCAGTCGGCAAACAGGGGGCGGCGGGGAGCTGTTTTTT. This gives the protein CASSRQTGGGGELFF.

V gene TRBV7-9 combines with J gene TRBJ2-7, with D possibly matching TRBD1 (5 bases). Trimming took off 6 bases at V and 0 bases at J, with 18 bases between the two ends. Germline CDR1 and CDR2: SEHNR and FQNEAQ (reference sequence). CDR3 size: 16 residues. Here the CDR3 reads CASSPGRVTSSYEQYF. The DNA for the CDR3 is TGTGCCAGCAGTCCCGGCAGGGTCACGAGCTCCTACGAGCAGTACTTC.

The CDR3 sequence is CASSENRVPQETQYF. The CDR3 nucleotides read TGTGCCAGCAGTGAAAACAGGGTCCCACAAGAGACCCAGTACTTC. This rearrangement joins TRBV2 to TRBJ2-5; D possibly corresponds to TRBD1 (6 bases). Trimming stripped 2 bases from V and 2 bases from J, with 12 bases between. The CDR3 loop spans 15 amino acids. Germline values: CDR1 SNHLY, CDR2 FYNNEI.

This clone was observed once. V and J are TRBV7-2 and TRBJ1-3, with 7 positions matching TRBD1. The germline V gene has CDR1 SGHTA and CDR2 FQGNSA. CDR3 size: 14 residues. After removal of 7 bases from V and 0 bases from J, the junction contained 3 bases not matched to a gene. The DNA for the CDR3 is TGTGCCAGCAACCACAGGGGCTCTGGAAACACCATATATTTT. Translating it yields CASNHRGSGNTIYF.

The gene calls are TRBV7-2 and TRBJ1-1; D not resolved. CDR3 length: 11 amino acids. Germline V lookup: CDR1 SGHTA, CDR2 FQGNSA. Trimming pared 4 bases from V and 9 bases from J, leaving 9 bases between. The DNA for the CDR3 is TGTGCCAGCAGCTCTGGAGTAAAAGCTTTCTTT. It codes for CASSSGVKAFF. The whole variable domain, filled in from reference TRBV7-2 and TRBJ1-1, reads GAGVSQSPSNKVTEKGKDVELRCDPISGHTALYWYRQSLGQGLEFLIYFQGNSAPDKSGLPSDRFSAERTGGSVSTLTIQRTQQEDSAVYLCASSSGVKAFFGQGTRLTVV.

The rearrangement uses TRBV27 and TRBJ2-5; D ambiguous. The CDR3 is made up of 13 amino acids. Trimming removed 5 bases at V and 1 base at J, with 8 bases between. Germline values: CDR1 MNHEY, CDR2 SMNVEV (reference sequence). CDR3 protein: CASSPLPQETQYF. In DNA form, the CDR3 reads TGTGCCAGCAGTCCCCTTCCCCAAGAGACCCAGTACTTC.

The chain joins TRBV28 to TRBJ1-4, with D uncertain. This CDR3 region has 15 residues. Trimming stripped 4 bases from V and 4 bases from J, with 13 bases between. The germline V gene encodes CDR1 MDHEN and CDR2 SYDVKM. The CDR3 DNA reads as TGTGCCAGCAGTTCACCGGGCCGGGGTAATGAAAAACTGTTTTTT. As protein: CASSSPGRGNEKLFF.

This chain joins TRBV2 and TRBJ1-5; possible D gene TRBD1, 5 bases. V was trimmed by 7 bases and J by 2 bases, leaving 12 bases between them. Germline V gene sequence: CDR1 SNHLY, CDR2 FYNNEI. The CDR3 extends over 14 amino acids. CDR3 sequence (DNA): TGTGCCAGCACGAGTCTAGGGGGCAATCAGCCCCAGCATTTT. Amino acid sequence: CASTSLGGNQPQHF.

CDR3 residues: CAISSQGAAYEQYF. CDR3 coding DNA: TGTGCCATCAGTTCACAGGGGGCTGCCTACGAGCAGTACTTC. V is TRBV10-3 and J is TRBJ2-7; 9 bases map to TRBD1. The CDR3 is 14 residues long. Trimming removed 5 bases from V and 2 bases from J; junction bases left unmatched: 4. Germline values: CDR1 ENHRY, CDR2 SYGVKD.

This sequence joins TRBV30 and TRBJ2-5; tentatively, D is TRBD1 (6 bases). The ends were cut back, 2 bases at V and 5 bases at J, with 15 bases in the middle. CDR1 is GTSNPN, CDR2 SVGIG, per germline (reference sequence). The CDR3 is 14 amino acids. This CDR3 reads CAWSRRGGGETQYF. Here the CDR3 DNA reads TGTGCCTGGAGTCGGCGTGGTGGGGGCGAGACCCAGTACTTC. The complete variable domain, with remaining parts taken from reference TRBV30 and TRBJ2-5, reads SQTIHQWPATLVQPVGSPLSLECTVEGTSNPNLYWYRQAAGRGLQLLFYSVGIGQISSEVPQNLSASRPQDRQFILSSKKLLLSDSGFYLCAWSRRGGGETQYFGPGTRLLVL.

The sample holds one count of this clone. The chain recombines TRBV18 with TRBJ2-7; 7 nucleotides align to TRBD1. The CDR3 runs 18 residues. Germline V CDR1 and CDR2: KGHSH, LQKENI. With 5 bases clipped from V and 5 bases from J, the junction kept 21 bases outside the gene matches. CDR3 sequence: CASSSSGFRQGEDDEQYF. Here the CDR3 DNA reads TGTGCCAGCTCATCCTCGGGCTTCCGACAGGGAGAGGATGACGAGCAGTACTTC.